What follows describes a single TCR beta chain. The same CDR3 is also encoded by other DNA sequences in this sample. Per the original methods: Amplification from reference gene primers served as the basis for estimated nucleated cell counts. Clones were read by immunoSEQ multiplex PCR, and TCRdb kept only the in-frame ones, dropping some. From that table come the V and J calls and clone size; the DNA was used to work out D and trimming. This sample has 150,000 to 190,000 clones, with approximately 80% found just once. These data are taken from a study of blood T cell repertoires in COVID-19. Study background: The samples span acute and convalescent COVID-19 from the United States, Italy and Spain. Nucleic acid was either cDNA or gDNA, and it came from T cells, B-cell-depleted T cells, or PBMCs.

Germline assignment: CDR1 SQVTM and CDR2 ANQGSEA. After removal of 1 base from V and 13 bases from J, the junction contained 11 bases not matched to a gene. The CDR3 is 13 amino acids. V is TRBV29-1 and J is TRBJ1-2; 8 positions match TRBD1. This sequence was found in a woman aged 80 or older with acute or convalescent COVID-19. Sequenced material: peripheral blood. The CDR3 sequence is CSVEAPGTGFPTF. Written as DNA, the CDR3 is TGCAGCGTTGAAGCTCCGGGGACAGGATTCCCCACCTTC.